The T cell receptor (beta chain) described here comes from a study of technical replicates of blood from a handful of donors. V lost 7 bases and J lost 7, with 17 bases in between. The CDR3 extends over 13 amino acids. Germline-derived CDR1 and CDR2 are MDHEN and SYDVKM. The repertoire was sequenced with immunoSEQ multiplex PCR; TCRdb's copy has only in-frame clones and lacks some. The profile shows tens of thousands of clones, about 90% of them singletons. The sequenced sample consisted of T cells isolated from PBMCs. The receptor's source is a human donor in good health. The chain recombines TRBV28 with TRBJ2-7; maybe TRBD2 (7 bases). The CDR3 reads CASNFGGAFEQYF. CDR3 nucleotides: TGTGCCAGCAATTTTGGGGGGGCGTTTGAGCAGTACTTC.